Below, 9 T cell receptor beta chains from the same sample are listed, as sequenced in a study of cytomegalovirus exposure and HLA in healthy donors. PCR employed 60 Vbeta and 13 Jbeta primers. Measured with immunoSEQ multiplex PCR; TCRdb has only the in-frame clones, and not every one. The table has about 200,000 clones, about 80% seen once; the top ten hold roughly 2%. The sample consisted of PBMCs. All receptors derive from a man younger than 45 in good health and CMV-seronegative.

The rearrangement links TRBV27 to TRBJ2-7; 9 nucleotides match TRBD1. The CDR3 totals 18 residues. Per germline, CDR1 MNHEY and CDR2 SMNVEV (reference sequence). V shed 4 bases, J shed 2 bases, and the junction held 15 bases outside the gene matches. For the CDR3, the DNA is TGTGCCAGCAGTTCGTTTACTCCGGGACAGGGAAGACCCTACGAGCAGTACTTC. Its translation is CASSSFTPGQGRPYEQYF.

The DNA for the CDR3 is TGCGCCAGCAGCCAAGATAGAGCGGCGGGAGCTAAGTATTTT. It specifies CASSQDRAAGAKYF. The genes are TRBV4-1 and TRBJ2-3, with 7 positions matching TRBD2. CDR3 length: 14 residues. Germline lookup yields CDR1 MGHRA and CDR2 YSYEKL. With 0 bases clipped from V and 13 bases from J, the junction kept 10 bases outside the gene matches.

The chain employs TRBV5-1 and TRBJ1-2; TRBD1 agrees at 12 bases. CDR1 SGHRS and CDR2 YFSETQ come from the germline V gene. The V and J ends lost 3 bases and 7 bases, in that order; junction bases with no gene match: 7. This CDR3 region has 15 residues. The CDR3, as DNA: TGCGCCAGCAGCTCACCCGGGACAGGGGGCTTTGGCTACACCTTC. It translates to CASSSPGTGGFGYTF.

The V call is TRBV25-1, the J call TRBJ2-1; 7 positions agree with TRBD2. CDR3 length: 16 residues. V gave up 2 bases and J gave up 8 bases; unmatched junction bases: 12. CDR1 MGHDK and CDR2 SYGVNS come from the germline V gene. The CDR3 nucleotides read TGTGCCAGCAGTGAAGCTGCTCGCGGGAGTTTGGATGAGCAGTTCTTC. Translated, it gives CASSEAARGSLDEQFF.

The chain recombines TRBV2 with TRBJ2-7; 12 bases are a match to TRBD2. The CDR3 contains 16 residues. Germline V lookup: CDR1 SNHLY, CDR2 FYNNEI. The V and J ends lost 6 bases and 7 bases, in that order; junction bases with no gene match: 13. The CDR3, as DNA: TGTGCCAGCAGCGAAAGGACTAGCGGGGCACCTTGGGAGCAGTACTTC. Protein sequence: CASSERTSGAPWEQYF.

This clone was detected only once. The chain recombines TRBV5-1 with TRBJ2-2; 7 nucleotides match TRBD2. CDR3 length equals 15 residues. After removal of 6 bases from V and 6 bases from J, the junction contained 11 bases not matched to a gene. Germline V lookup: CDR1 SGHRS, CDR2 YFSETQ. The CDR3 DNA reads TGCGCCAGCACCTCCACGACCGGGGGGTCCGGGGAGCTGTTTTTT. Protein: CASTSTTGGSGELFF.

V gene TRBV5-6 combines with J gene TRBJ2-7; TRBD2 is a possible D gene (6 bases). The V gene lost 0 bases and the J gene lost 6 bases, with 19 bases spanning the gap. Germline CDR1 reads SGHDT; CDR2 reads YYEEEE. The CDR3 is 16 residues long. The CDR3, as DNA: TGTGCCAGCAGCTTGGCCGGGACTGGAAAAGTTGGCGAGCAGTACTTC. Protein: CASSLAGTGKVGEQYF.

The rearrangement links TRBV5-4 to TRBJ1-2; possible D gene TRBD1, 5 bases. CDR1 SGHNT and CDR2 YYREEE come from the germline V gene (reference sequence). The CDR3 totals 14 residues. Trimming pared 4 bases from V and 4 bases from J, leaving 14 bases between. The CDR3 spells CASSLKDRLYGYTF. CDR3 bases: TGTGCCAGCAGCCTCAAAGACAGACTCTATGGCTACACCTTC.

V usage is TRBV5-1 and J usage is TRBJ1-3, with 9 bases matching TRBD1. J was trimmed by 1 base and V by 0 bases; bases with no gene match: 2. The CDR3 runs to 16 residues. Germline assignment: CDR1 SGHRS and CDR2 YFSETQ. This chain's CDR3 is CASSLVGQGSGNTIYF. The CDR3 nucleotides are TGCGCCAGCAGCTTGGTGGGACAGGGTTCTGGAAACACCATATATTTT.